The next 27 T cell receptor beta chains were all read from a single sample in a study of CD8+ T cells in alopecia areata. Extracted from the samples, RNA was reverse transcribed into cDNA to serve as the sequencing template. Libraries were prepared by immunoSEQ multiplex PCR; TCRdb keeps only in-frame clonotypes and omits some of them. Among about 150,000 clones listed, less than 70% were seen once. This sample's treatment: oral pan-JAK inhibitor, 5-10 mg twice daily. The material was CD8+ T cells sorted from blood, obtained at week 4, from a patient treated with tofacitinib. The receptors originated from a human donor with alopecia areata.

The chain couples TRBV7-9 to TRBJ1-2; no reliable D call. The CDR3 extends over 12 amino acids. CDR1 is SEHNR, CDR2 FQNEAQ, per germline (reference sequence). V was cut by 1 base and J by 8 bases, with 8 bases left in between. The CDR3, as DNA: TGTGCCAGCAGCTTAGAGGGTATGGGCTACACCTTC. This sequence encodes CASSLEGMGYTF.

This sequence joins TRBV20-1 and TRBJ1-2; D unclear. V lost 6 bases and J 4 bases, leaving 9 bases between the germline ends. This CDR3 region has 11 residues. CDR1 and CDR2 from the germline V gene are DFQATT and SNEGSKA (reference sequence). CDR3 sequence: CSAEVRYGYTF. Here the CDR3 DNA reads TGCAGTGCGGAGGTCCGCTATGGCTACACCTTC.

V is TRBV6-6 and J is TRBJ1-1; D unresolved. The CDR3 length is 13 residues. Trimming removed 5 bases from V and 1 base from J, with 8 bases in between. Germline V gives CDR1 MNHNY, CDR2 SVGAGI (reference sequence). CDR3 loop: CASSQVSNTEAFF. The CDR3 nucleotides read TGTGCCAGCAGTCAAGTGTCGAACACTGAAGCTTTCTTT.

This clone was found once. The chain is built from TRBV29-1 and TRBJ2-1; the D gene could be TRBD1 or TRBD2 (6 bases each). CDR3 size: 12 residues. Per the germline V gene, CDR1 is SQVTM and CDR2 is ANQGSEA. The V and J ends lost 0 bases and 9 bases respectively, with 9 bases between them. CDR3 in amino acids: CSVEEEGGEQFF. The CDR3 region has the DNA TGCAGCGTTGAAGAGGAGGGGGGTGAGCAGTTCTTC.

This clone was counted only a few times. The chain uses TRBV7-8 and TRBJ1-1; D not certain. Germline lookup yields CDR1 SGHVS and CDR2 FQNEAQ. V gave up 1 base and J gave up 3 bases, with 3 bases separating them. CDR3 length: 12 amino acids. The CDR3: CASSLDHTEAFF. The CDR3 nucleotides read TGTGCCAGCAGCTTAGACCACACTGAAGCTTTCTTT. The complete variable domain, with remaining parts taken from reference TRBV7-8 and TRBJ1-1, reads GAGVSQSPRYKVAKRGQDVALRCDPISGHVSLFWYQQALGQGPEFLTYFQNEAQLDKSGLPSDRFFAERPEGSVSTLKIQRTQQEDSAVYLCASSLDHTEAFFGQGTRLTVV.

This chain joins TRBV7-9 and TRBJ1-2; D might be TRBD1 (6 bases). Germline V CDR1 and CDR2: SEHNR, FQNEAQ (reference sequence). The V end lost 1 base, the J end lost 8 bases, and 14 bases lay between the germline ends. The CDR3 runs to 14 residues. The CDR3 DNA sequence: TGTGCCAGCAGCTTAGGAGATACAGGGAAAGGCTACACCTTC. Its translation: CASSLGDTGKGYTF. Full variable domain (rest looked up from reference TRBV7-9 and TRBJ1-2): DTGVSQNPRHKITKRGQNVTFRCDPISEHNRLYWYRQTLGQGPEFLTYFQNEAQLEKSRLLSDRFSAERPKGSFSTLEIQRTEQGDSAMYLCASSLGDTGKGYTFGSGTRLTVV.

The CDR3 sequence is CASSEGWRDEQFF. DNA of the CDR3: TGTGCCAGCAGTGAAGGTTGGCGAGATGAGCAGTTCTTC. This sequence joins TRBV2 and TRBJ2-1, with D unresolved. The V gene lost 1 base and the J gene lost 8 bases, with 9 bases spanning the gap. Looked up from germline, CDR1 is SNHLY and CDR2 is FYNNEI. The length of the CDR3 is 13 residues. Combining the CDR3 with reference TRBV2 and TRBJ2-1 gives the whole variable domain EPEVTQTPSHQVTQMGQEVILRCVPISNHLYFYWYRQILGQKVEFLVSFYNNEISEKSEIFDDQFSVERPDGSNFTLKIRSTKLEDSAMYFCASSEGWRDEQFFGPGTRLTVL.

J is TRBJ1-2 and V is TRBV4-3; TRBD1 is a possible D gene (5 bases). Trimming stripped 4 bases from V and 4 bases from J, with 19 bases between. CDR1 LGHNA and CDR2 YSLEER come from the germline V gene. This CDR3 contains 16 residues. The CDR3 here is CASSPLMEGLGYGYTF. The CDR3 bases are TGCGCCAGCAGCCCTCTAATGGAGGGGCTGGGCTATGGCTACACCTTC.

In DNA form, the CDR3 reads TGCGCCAGCAGCCAAGATATGGAGGGCTGGACAGATACGCAGTATTTT. Translating it yields CASSQDMEGWTDTQYF. The chain carries TRBV4-3 and TRBJ2-3; D is possibly TRBD2 (6 bases). This CDR3 contains 16 residues. Trimming took off 0 bases at V and 3 bases at J, with 13 bases between the two ends. CDR1 is LGHNA and CDR2 is YSLEER in the germline V gene.

The rearrangement joins TRBV13 to TRBJ2-7, with 8 bases fitting TRBD2. Trimming cost V 3 bases and J 2 bases; bases outside gene matches: 3. The CDR3 is 14 amino acids. Germline CDR1 PRHDT, CDR2 FYEKMQ (reference sequence). CDR3: CASSFLAGAYEQYF. The CDR3 DNA is TGTGCCAGCAGCTTCCTAGCGGGCGCCTACGAGCAGTACTTC.

The chain is built from TRBV7-2 and TRBJ1-2; the D is unclear. CDR1 is SGHTA and CDR2 is FQGNSA in the germline V gene. The CDR3 spans 12 residues. V was pared by 1 base and J by 7 bases, with 7 bases between. CDR3 sequence: CASSLGGGGYTF. The CDR3 DNA is TGTGCCAGCAGCTTAGGGGGTGGTGGCTACACCTTC.

The gene calls are TRBV27 and TRBJ1-2; possibly TRBD1 for D (5 bases). Trimming took 7 bases from V and 4 from J, leaving 16 bases between them. The CDR3 sequence is 14 residues long. Germline lookup yields CDR1 MNHEY and CDR2 SMNVEV (reference sequence). CDR3 residues: CASTLKPGLYGYTF. The CDR3 DNA sequence: TGTGCCAGCACCCTAAAACCGGGACTCTATGGCTACACCTTC.

The rearrangement links TRBV30 to TRBJ2-5; 10 positions agree with TRBD1. With the DNA end fitting TRBJ2-7 better, the J assignment may be wrong. The CDR3 has 12 amino acids. CDR1 is GTSNPN and CDR2 is SVGIG in the germline V gene (reference sequence). CDR3 bases: TGTGCCTCCGGGACAGGGGCCTACGAGCAGTACTTC. This gives the protein CASGTGAYEQYF.

This clone was recorded a few times. The V call is TRBV29-1, the J call TRBJ1-5; a possible D gene is TRBD1 (5 bases). The V and J ends lost 4 bases and 4 bases respectively, with 11 bases between them. Germline V CDR1 and CDR2: SQVTM, ANQGSEA. The CDR3 sequence is 13 residues long. DNA for the CDR3: TGCAGCGTTGGGACAAACTCAAATCAGCCCCAGCATTTT. It specifies CSVGTNSNQPQHF.

The CDR3 region is CASSPSEGTPNTGELFF. DNA of the CDR3: TGTGCCAGCTCACCATCTGAAGGGACACCTAACACCGGGGAGCTGTTTTTT. The rearrangement joins TRBV18 to TRBJ2-2; D might be TRBD1 (6 bases). V dropped 2 bases and J dropped 2 bases, with 15 bases sitting between them. Germline CDR1 and CDR2: KGHSH and LQKENI. CDR3 length equals 17 residues.

The CDR3 region is CAWSPKQGLNYGYTF. The DNA of the CDR3 is TGTGCCTGGAGTCCCAAACAGGGGTTAAACTATGGCTACACCTTC. The V call is TRBV30, the J call TRBJ1-2; 7 bases are a match to TRBD1. Per germline, CDR1 GTSNPN and CDR2 SVGIG (reference sequence). V was clipped by 2 bases and J by 2 bases; unmatched bases: 8. The CDR3 totals 15 residues.

V gene TRBV6-6 combines with J gene TRBJ1-1; possibly TRBD1 for D (6 bases). Trimming left V 2 bases short and J 6 bases short, with 10 bases between. The germline CDR1 and CDR2 sequences are MNHNY and SVGAGI (reference sequence). CDR3 length equals 13 residues. CDR3 protein: CASSYAAGAEAFF. DNA of the CDR3: TGTGCCAGCAGTTACGCCGCAGGGGCTGAAGCTTTCTTT.

This clone was observed a handful of times. The CDR3 reads CASSPRTPQETQYF. Here the CDR3 DNA reads TGTGCCAGCAGCCCCCGGACACCACAAGAGACCCAGTACTTC. The chain carries TRBV7-3 and TRBJ2-5; TRBD1 is a possible D gene (5 bases). CDR1 is SGHTA, CDR2 FQGTGA, per germline. The V gene lost 5 bases and the J gene lost 2 bases, with 12 bases spanning the gap. The CDR3 loop spans 14 amino acids.

There are a few counts of this clone. The gene calls are TRBV5-1 and TRBJ1-1, with 7 bases lining up with TRBD1. The CDR3 has 14 residues. Germline CDR1 reads SGHRS; CDR2 reads YFSETQ. The V gene end was trimmed by 4 bases and the J gene end by 8 bases; junction bases not matched to a gene: 11. CDR3 loop: CASSPGRGREEAFF. For the CDR3, the DNA is TGCGCCAGCAGCCCTGGGAGGGGGCGAGAGGAAGCTTTCTTT.

The chain employs TRBV30 and TRBJ1-2; D not certain. Trimming cost V 0 bases and J 0 bases, with 11 bases left between them. The V gene's germline CDR1 is GTSNPN and CDR2 SVGIG (reference sequence). This CDR3 comprises 15 residues. The CDR3 reads CAWSVPAEANYGYTF. In DNA form, the CDR3 reads TGTGCCTGGAGTGTACCGGCTGAAGCTAACTATGGCTACACCTTC.

The chain uses TRBV2 and TRBJ1-1, with unresolved D. From germline, CDR1 is SNHLY and CDR2 FYNNEI. This CDR3 has 12 amino acids. Trimming cost V 2 bases and J 10 bases, with 11 bases left between them. For the CDR3, the DNA is TGTGCCAGCAGTGAACCAGGCCCCGGAGCTTTCTTT. This sequence encodes CASSEPGPGAFF.

V and J are TRBV9 and TRBJ2-2; the D is unclear. The CDR3 covers 13 residues. Germline CDR1 is SGDLS and CDR2 is YYNGEE. Trimming pared 0 bases from V and 6 bases from J, leaving 6 bases between. The CDR3 sequence is CASSVEGAGELFF. CDR3 nucleotide sequence: TGTGCCAGCAGCGTAGAGGGCGCCGGGGAGCTGTTTTTT.

The V gene is TRBV7-9, the J gene TRBJ2-1, with TRBD2 matching 15 bases. This CDR3 region has 18 residues. Germline V gene sequence: CDR1 SEHNR, CDR2 FQNEAQ (reference sequence). V trimming: 5 bases; J trimming: 4 bases; junction bases outside the gene matches: 9. CDR3 sequence (DNA): TGTGCCAGCAGCCCTCGGACTAGCGGGGGGGAAATGTACAATGAGCAGTTCTTC. Amino acids: CASSPRTSGGEMYNEQFF.

The chain is built from TRBV14 and TRBJ2-1, with D perhaps TRBD2 (5 bases). Trimming stripped 4 bases from V and 0 bases from J, with 19 bases between. Per germline, CDR1 SGHDN and CDR2 FVKESK. This CDR3 spans 18 amino acids. CDR3 region: CASSPLVTGLSSYNEQFF. The CDR3 DNA sequence: TGTGCCAGCAGCCCCCTTGTTACGGGGTTGAGCTCCTACAATGAGCAGTTCTTC.

The sample holds a few counts of this clone. The J gene is TRBJ1-1, the V gene TRBV7-9; D might be TRBD1 (6 bases). The CDR3 length is 14 residues. The germline V and J ends were trimmed by 5 bases and 2 bases, with 12 bases remaining between them. Per the germline V gene, CDR1 is SEHNR and CDR2 is FQNEAQ (reference sequence). The CDR3 region has the DNA TGTGCCAGCAGCACTCGGACAGCAAACACTGAAGCTTTCTTT. This encodes CASSTRTANTEAFF.

The V and J genes are TRBV4-3 and TRBJ1-6; 7 nucleotides agree with TRBD1. The CDR3 runs 17 residues. The trim removed 1 base at V and 2 bases at J, leaving 5 bases unmatched. Germline CDR1 is LGHNA and CDR2 is YSLEER. CDR3: CASSQVKGAAYNSPLHF. The CDR3 DNA follows: TGCGCCAGCAGCCAAGTGAAGGGGGCCGCCTATAATTCACCCCTCCACTTT.

V usage is TRBV27 and J usage is TRBJ2-7, with D possibly matching TRBD2 (6 bases). The CDR3 totals 15 residues. With 2 bases removed from V and 0 bases from J, the gap between germline ends came to 11 bases. CDR1 is MNHEY, CDR2 SMNVEV, per germline (reference sequence). The CDR3 here is CASSLGGDTSYEQYF. The CDR3 coding sequence is TGTGCCAGCAGTTTAGGAGGGGATACCTCCTACGAGCAGTACTTC.